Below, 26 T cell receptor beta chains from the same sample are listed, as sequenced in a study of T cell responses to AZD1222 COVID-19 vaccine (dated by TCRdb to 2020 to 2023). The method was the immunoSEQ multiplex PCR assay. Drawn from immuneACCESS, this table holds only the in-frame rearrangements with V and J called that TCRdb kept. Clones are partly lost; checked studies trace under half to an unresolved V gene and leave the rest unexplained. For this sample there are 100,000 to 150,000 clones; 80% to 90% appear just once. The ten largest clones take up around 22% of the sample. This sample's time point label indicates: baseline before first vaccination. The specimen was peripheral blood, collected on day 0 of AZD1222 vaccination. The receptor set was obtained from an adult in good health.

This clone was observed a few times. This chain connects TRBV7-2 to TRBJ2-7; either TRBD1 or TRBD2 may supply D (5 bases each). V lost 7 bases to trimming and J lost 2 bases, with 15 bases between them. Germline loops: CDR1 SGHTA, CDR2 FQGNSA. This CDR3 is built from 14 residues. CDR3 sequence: CASIPGASTYEQYF. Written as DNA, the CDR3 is TGTGCCAGCATCCCCGGGGCCAGTACCTACGAGCAGTACTTC.

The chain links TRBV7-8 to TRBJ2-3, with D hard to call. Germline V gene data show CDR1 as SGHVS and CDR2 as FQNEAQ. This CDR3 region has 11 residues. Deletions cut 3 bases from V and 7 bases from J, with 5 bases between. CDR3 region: CASSFQYTQYF. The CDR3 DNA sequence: TGTGCCAGCAGCTTCCAGTATACGCAGTATTTT.

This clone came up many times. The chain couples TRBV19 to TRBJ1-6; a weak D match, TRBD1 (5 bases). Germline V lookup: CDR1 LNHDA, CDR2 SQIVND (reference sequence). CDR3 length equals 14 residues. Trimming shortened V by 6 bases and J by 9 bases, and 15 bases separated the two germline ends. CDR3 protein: CASSARGFSSPLHF. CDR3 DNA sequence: TGTGCCAGTAGCGCGCGGGGGTTTAGTTCACCCCTCCACTTT.

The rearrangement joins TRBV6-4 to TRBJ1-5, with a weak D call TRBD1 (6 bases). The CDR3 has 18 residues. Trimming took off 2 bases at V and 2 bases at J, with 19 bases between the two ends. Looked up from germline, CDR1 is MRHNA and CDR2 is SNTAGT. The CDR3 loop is CASSDPSLDRNRNQPQHF. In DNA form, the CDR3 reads TGTGCCAGCAGTGACCCATCCCTGGACAGAAATCGCAATCAGCCCCAGCATTTT.

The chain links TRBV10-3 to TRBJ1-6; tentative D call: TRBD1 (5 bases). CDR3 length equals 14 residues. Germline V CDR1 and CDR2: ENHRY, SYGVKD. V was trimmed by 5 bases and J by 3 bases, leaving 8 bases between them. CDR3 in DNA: TGTGCCATCAGTCTGCAGGGCTATAATTCACCCCTCCACTTT. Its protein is CAISLQGYNSPLHF.

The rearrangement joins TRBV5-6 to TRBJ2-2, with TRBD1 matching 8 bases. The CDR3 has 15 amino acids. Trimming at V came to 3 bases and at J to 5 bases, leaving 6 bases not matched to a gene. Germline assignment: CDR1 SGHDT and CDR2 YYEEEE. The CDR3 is CASSWGQGATGELFF. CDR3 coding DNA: TGTGCCAGCAGCTGGGGGCAGGGGGCGACCGGGGAGCTGTTTTTT.

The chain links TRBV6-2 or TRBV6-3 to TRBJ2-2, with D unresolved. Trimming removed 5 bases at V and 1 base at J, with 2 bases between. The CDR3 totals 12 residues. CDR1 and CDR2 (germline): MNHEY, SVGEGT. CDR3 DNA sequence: TGTGCCAGCAGTCGGAACACCGGGGAGCTGTTTTTT. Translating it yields CASSRNTGELFF.

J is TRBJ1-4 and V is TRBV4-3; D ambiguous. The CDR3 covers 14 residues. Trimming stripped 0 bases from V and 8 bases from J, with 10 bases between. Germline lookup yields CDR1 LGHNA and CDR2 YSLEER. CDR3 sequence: CASSQDWATEKLFF. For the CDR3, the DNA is TGCGCCAGCAGCCAAGATTGGGCAACCGAAAAACTGTTTTTT.

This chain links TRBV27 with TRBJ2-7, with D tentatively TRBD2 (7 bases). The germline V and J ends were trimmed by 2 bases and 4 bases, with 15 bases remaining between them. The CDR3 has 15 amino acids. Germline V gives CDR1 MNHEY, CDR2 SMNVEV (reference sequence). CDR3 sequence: CASSLEGGSLYEQYF. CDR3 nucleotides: TGTGCCAGCAGTTTAGAGGGGGGGTCCTTATACGAGCAGTACTTC.

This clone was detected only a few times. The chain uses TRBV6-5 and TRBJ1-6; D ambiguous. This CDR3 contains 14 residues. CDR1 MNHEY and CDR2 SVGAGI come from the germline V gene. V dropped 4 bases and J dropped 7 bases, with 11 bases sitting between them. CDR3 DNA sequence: TGTGCCAGCAGTTTGGGCCCGAGCAATTCACCCCTCCACTTT. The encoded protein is CASSLGPSNSPLHF.

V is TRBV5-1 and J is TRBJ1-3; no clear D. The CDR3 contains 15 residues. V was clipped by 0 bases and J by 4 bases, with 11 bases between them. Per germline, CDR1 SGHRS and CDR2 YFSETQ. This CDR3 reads CASSLGSAGGNTIYF. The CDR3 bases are TGCGCCAGCAGCTTGGGTAGCGCCGGAGGAAACACCATATATTTT.

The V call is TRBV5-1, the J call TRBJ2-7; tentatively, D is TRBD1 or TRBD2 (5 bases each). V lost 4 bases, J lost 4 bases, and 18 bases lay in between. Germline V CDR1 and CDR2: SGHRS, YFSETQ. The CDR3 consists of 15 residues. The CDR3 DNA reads TGCGCCAGCAGCCCAGCCGGGACCACCGGATACGAGCAGTACTTC. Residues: CASSPAGTTGYEQYF.

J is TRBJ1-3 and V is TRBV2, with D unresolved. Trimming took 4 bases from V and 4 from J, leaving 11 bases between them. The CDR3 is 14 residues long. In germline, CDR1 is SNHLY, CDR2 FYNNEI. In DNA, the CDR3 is TGTGCCAGCAGTGTGGTTACTGGGGGAAACACCATATATTTT. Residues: CASSVVTGGNTIYF.

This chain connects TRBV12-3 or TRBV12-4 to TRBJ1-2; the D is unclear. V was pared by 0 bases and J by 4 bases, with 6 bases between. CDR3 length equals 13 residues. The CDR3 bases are TGTGCCAGCAGTTTAGCAGGCACCTATGGCTACACCTTC. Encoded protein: CASSLAGTYGYTF.

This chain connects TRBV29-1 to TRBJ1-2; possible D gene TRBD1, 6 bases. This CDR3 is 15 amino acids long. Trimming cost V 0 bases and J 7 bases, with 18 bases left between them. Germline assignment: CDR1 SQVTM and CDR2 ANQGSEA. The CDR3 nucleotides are TGCAGCGTTGAAGAAGGGGGTGTAGGGGTCCTTGGCTACACCTTC. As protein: CSVEEGGVGVLGYTF.

CDR3 DNA sequence: TGTGCCAGCTCACTGGACGGGGGAGATCAGCCCCAGCATTTT. Residues: CASSLDGGDQPQHF. The chain is built from TRBV18 and TRBJ1-5; D is possibly TRBD1 (5 bases). Trimming removed 4 bases from V and 5 bases from J, with 12 bases in between. The CDR3 consists of 14 residues. Germline V lookup: CDR1 KGHSH, CDR2 LQKENI. The variable domain in full, with the rest retrieved from reference TRBV18 and TRBJ1-5, is NAGVMQNPRHLVRRRGQEARLRCSPMKGHSHVYWYRQLPEEGLKFMVYLQKENIIDESGMPKERFSAEFPKEGPSILRIQQVVRGDSAAYFCASSLDGGDQPQHFGDGTRLSIL.

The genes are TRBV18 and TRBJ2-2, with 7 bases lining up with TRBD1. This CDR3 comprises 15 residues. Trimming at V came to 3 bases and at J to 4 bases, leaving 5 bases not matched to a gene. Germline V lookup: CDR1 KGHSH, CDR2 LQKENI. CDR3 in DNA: TGTGCCAGCTCACCCGACAGGGCCGGCACCGGGGAGCTGTTTTTT. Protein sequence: CASSPDRAGTGELFF.

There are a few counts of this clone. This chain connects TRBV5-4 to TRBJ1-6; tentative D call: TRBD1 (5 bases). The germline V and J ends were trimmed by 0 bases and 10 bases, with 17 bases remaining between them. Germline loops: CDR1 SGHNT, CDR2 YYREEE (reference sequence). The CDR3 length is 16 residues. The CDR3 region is CASSLAELGQGSPLHF. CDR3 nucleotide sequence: TGTGCCAGCAGCTTGGCCGAACTGGGGCAGGGATCACCCCTCCACTTT. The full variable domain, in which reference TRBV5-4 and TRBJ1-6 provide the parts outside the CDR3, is ETGVTQSPTHLIKTRGQQVTLRCSSQSGHNTVSWYQQALGQGPQFIFQYYREEENGRGNFPPRFSGLQFPNYSSELNVNALELDDSALYLCASSLAELGQGSPLHFGNGTRLTVT.

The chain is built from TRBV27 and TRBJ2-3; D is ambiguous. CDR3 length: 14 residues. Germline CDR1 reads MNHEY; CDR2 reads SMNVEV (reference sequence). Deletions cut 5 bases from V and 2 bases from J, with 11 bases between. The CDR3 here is CASSKGRLTDTQYF. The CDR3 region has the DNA TGTGCCAGCAGTAAAGGGCGCCTCACAGATACGCAGTATTTT.

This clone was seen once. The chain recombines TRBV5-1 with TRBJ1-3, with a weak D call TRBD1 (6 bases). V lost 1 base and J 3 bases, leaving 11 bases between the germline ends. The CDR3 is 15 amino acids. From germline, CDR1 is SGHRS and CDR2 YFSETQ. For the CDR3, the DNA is TGCGCCAGCAGCTTGCAGGGGACGCTTGGAAACACCATATATTTT. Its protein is CASSLQGTLGNTIYF.

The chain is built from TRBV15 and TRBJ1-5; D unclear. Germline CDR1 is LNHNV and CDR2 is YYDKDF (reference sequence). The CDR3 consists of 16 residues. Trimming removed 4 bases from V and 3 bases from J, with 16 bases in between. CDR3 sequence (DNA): TGTGCCACCAGCACTTTTGGGGTTTCCGACAATCAGCCCCAGCATTTT. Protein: CATSTFGVSDNQPQHF.

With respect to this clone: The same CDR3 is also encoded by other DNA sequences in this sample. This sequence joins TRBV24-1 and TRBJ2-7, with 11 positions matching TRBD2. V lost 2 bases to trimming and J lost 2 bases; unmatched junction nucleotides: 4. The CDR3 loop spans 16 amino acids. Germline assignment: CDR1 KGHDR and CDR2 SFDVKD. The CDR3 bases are TGTGCCACCAGTGATTGGGGGACTAGCGGAGCCTACGAGCAGTACTTC. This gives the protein CATSDWGTSGAYEQYF.

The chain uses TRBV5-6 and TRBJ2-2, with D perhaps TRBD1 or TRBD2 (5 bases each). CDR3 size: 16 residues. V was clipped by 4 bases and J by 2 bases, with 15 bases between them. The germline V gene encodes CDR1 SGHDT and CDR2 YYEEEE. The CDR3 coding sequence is TGTGCCAGCAGCGCGACCCGGGACCGAAACACCGGGGAGCTGTTTTTT. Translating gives CASSATRDRNTGELFF.

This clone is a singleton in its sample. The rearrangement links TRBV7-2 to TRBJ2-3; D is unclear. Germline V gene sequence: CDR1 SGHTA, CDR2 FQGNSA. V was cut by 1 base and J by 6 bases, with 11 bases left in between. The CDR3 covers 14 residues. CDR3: CASSLEGPWDTQYF. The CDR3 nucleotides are TGTGCCAGCAGCTTAGAGGGTCCGTGGGATACGCAGTATTTT.

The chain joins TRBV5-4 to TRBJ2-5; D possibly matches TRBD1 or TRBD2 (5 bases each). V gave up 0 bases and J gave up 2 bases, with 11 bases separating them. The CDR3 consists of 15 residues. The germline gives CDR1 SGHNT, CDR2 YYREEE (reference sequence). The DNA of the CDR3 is TGTGCCAGCAGCTTGGGAGGGACGACACAAGAGACCCAGTACTTC. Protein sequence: CASSLGGTTQETQYF.

Here the CDR3 reads CSARVSDEQYF. In DNA, the CDR3 is TGCAGTGCTAGGGTTTCGGACGAGCAGTACTTC. The J gene is TRBJ2-7, the V gene TRBV20-1; D is uncertain. The germline V gene encodes CDR1 DFQATT and CDR2 SNEGSKA (reference sequence). V gave up 3 bases and J gave up 5 bases, with 8 bases separating them. The CDR3 is made up of 11 amino acids.